The 15 T cell receptor beta chains presented below share a single source sample, sequenced in a study of metastatic and nonmetastatic thyroid tumors (dated by TCRdb to 2019 to 2021). Preparation of the library involved PCR. Sequenced using an Illumina HiSeq 4000. TCRdb reran the public reads through fastp at Q25 and MiXCR, keeping productive beta chains. For this sample there are under 5,000 clones; roughly a third appear just once. The ten biggest clones cover 47% of the sample. No patient had received any treatment before thyroid surgery. Sequencing used adjacent normal tissue. These receptors came from a male donor with papillary thyroid cancer or a benign thyroid nodule (not recorded which). Some clones in this sample may be carry-over from other donors' samples.

The rearrangement joins TRBV11-2 to TRBJ1-5; tentatively, D is TRBD1 (6 bases). Trimming cost V 4 bases and J 7 bases, with 20 bases left between them. The CDR3 is made up of 16 amino acids. Germline-derived CDR1 and CDR2 are SGHAT and FQNNGV. CDR3 loop: CASSSSLGGRIQPQHF. CDR3 sequence (DNA): TGTGCCAGCAGCTCCTCTTTGGGGGGGCGGATCCAGCCCCAGCATTTT.

The chain carries TRBV12-5 and TRBJ2-1, with 11 positions matching TRBD2. V shed 1 base, J shed 5 bases, and the junction held 4 bases outside the gene matches. Germline V gene data show CDR1 as LGHNT and CDR2 as FRNRAP. CDR3 size: 16 residues. CDR3 DNA: TGTGCTAGTGGTTTGGACCGACTAGCGGGAAACAATGAGCAGTTCTTC. Encoded protein: CASGLDRLAGNNEQFF.

The chain joins TRBV5-1 to TRBJ1-1; TRBD1 matches 7 bases. Trimming cost V 4 bases and J 4 bases; bases outside gene matches: 10. This CDR3 is 15 amino acids long. The V gene's germline CDR1 is SGHRS and CDR2 YFSETQ. The CDR3 sequence: CASSGLGGDSTEAFF. In DNA form, the CDR3 reads TGCGCCAGCAGCGGACTCGGGGGGGACAGCACTGAAGCTTTCTTT.

The chain links TRBV7-2 to TRBJ2-7; 7 nucleotides align to TRBD2. With 0 bases clipped from V and 1 base from J, the junction kept 6 bases outside the gene matches. The CDR3 consists of 16 residues. Per germline, CDR1 SGHTA and CDR2 FQGNSA. CDR3 in amino acids: CASSLAASGGSYEQYF. The CDR3 bases are TGTGCCAGCAGCTTAGCGGCTAGCGGAGGGTCCTACGAGCAGTACTTC.

The gene calls are TRBV11-3 and TRBJ2-7; TRBD2 matches 7 bases. The CDR3 is 16 residues long. With 0 bases clipped from V and 2 bases from J, the junction kept 7 bases outside the gene matches. In germline, CDR1 is SGHNT, CDR2 YENEEA. The CDR3 DNA reads as TGTGCCAGCAGCTTAGAGGATAGCGGGCAAACCTACGAGCAGTACTTC. Its translation: CASSLEDSGQTYEQYF.

The V call is TRBV7-9, the J call TRBJ2-7; 9 bases agree with TRBD2. Germline CDR1 SEHNR, CDR2 FQNEAQ (reference sequence). This CDR3 comprises 13 residues. Trimming cost V 8 bases and J 2 bases; bases outside gene matches: 4. The CDR3, as DNA: TGTGCCAGCGGCAGCGGGAGGACCTACGAGCAGTACTTC. Amino acids: CASGSGRTYEQYF.

This clone was recorded only once. As DNA, the CDR3 is TGTGCCAGCTCACCACAACCGGGACACATATACGAGCAGTACGTC. This codes for CASSPQPGHIYEQYV. V usage is TRBV18 and J usage is TRBJ2-7, with D perhaps TRBD1 (6 bases). Per the germline V gene, CDR1 is KGHSH and CDR2 is LQKENI. V gave up 1 base and J gave up 4 bases, with 14 bases separating them. This CDR3 is built from 15 residues.

In its sample, this clone is large (0.1 to 1%). The chain uses TRBV7-3 and TRBJ2-1, with 16 bases matching TRBD2. CDR1 and CDR2 from the germline V gene are SGHTA and FQGTGA. V trimming: 5 bases; J trimming: 7 bases; junction bases outside the gene matches: 14. The CDR3 is made up of 19 amino acids. DNA of the CDR3: TGTGCCAGCAGCGCCTCCGTGGGACTAGCGGGAGGGCCTAAAAATGAGCAGTTCTTC. This codes for CASSASVGLAGGPKNEQFF. The variable domain in full, with the rest retrieved from reference TRBV7-3 and TRBJ2-1, is GAGVSQTPSNKVTEKGKYVELRCDPISGHTALYWYRQSLGQGPEFLIYFQGTGAADDSGLPNDRFFAVRPEGSVSTLKIQRTERGDSAVYLCASSASVGLAGGPKNEQFFGPGTRLTVL.

This clone is medium-sized in the sample. The V gene is TRBV25-1, the J gene TRBJ2-1, with D perhaps matching TRBD1 (5 bases). The germline V and J ends were trimmed by 2 bases and 10 bases, with 9 bases remaining between them. Germline V gene data show CDR1 as MGHDK and CDR2 as SYGVNS. The CDR3 runs 12 residues. CDR3 in amino acids: CASSELAGEQFF. CDR3 bases: TGTGCCAGCAGTGAACTTGCAGGGGAGCAGTTCTTC.

This clone was detected ten times or more. The V call is TRBV28, the J call TRBJ2-7, with D possibly TRBD2 on 6 matching bases. Germline CDR1 and CDR2: MDHEN and SYDVKM. Trimming shortened V by 5 bases and J by 4 bases, and 15 bases separated the two germline ends. CDR3 length: 14 residues. CDR3 nucleotides: TGTGCCAGCAGTCCCCTTTTGGGGAGGTACGAGCAGTACTTC. Its translation: CASSPLLGRYEQYF.

Concerning this clone: The junction differs from germline at one of its ends, possibly a read error. The chain couples TRBV5-5 to TRBJ1-3, with no clear D. Per germline, CDR1 SGHKS and CDR2 YYEKEE (reference sequence). The CDR3 is 11 amino acids. The chain's CDR3 is CASTEGNTIYF. In nucleotides, the CDR3 is TGTGCGAGCACTGAGGGAAACACCATATATTTT.

Concerning this clone itself: The CDR3 carries no conserved terminal phenylalanine or tryptophan, so it likely arises from a read error. Because the CDR3's place on the DNA is in doubt, the DNA is left out and the CDR3 is given as listed by TCRdb. This chain connects TRBV20-1 to TRBJ2-7; TRBD1, the table's D call, was not compared with the DNA. The germline V gene has CDR1 DFQATT and CDR2 SNEGSKA (reference sequence). The CDR3 length is 15 residues, termini included. The CDR3 protein is CSARPPNVRTYEQDL.

This clone was picked up a small number of times. This chain links TRBV6-2 or TRBV6-3 with TRBJ2-1, with 7 bases aligning to TRBD2. Unmatched junction bases numbered 5, after V lost 2 bases and J lost 4 bases. This CDR3 spans 15 amino acids. Germline V gene data show CDR1 as MNHEY and CDR2 as SVGEGT. CDR3 in amino acids: CASSYGAGSYNEQFF. The DNA for the CDR3 is TGTGCCAGCAGTTACGGAGCGGGATCGTACAATGAGCAGTTCTTC.

The chain employs TRBV5-1 and TRBJ2-7; 8 bases match TRBD2. Germline CDR1 and CDR2: SGHRS and YFSETQ. After removal of 0 bases from V and 3 bases from J, the junction contained 8 bases not matched to a gene. The CDR3 length is 16 residues. The CDR3 region has the DNA TGCGCCAGCAGCTTGGGGCCGGGACTAGGTATCTACGAGCAGTACTTC. The encoded protein is CASSLGPGLGIYEQYF.

This clone has more than one count but fewer than ten. The genes are TRBV20-1 and TRBJ2-6; the D is unclear. V lost 3 bases, J lost 1 base, and 7 bases lay in between. Germline V lookup: CDR1 DFQATT, CDR2 SNEGSKA (reference sequence). CDR3 length: 14 residues. The CDR3 reads CSARGRSGANVLTF. The CDR3 nucleotides read TGCAGTGCTAGGGGAAGGTCTGGGGCCAACGTCCTGACTTTC.